This T cell receptor (beta chain) derives from a study of blood T cell repertoires in COVID-19. Data came from immunoSEQ multiplex PCR; TCRdb stores just in-frame clones and leaves some out. The table lists approximately 190,000 clones, about 88% of them singletons. V dropped 8 bases and J dropped 1 base, with 14 bases sitting between them. Germline-derived CDR1 and CDR2 are LGHDT and YNNKEL (reference sequence). The CDR3 spans 14 residues. Participants' own reports of clinical history determined their cohort assignment. This sequence originates from a woman aged 40 to 55 in a cohort exposed to, infected with or recovered from COVID-19 (not recorded which). The source material was PBMCs or T cells enriched from blood (not recorded which). The chain couples TRBV3-1 (or the pseudogene TRBV3-2) to TRBJ1-2, with unresolved D. In DNA form, the CDR3 reads TGTGCCAGCCCTCGGTGGGCTGATAACTATGGCTACACCTTC. The encoded protein is CASPRWADNYGYTF.